This entry lists 10 T cell receptor beta chains sequenced from one sample in a study of blood T cell repertoires in COVID-19 (dated by TCRdb to between 2020 and 2021). Library prep was done by the immunoSEQ multiplex PCR assay. TCRdb mirrors the immuneACCESS table, restricted to in-frame sequences. Some clones are absent from its copies; in checked studies, under half trace to an unresolved V gene, and the reason for the others is unknown. The sample records approximately 230,000 clones, around 86% of which are singletons. The ten largest make up around 1.7% of the sample. The sequenced material came from PBMCs or T cells enriched from blood (not recorded which). These receptors were taken from a man in his forties who had recovered from COVID-19.

In the case of this clone: One junction end does not reproduce the germline sequence, and a read error may be involved. The chain is built from TRBV28 and TRBJ2-1, with 9 bases fitting TRBD1. The CDR3 length is 15 residues. Germline CDR1 and CDR2: MDHEN and SYDVKM. DNA for the CDR3: TGTGCCAGCAGTTTCGGCGGGACAGGGACCAATGGGCAGTTCTTC. This gives the protein CASSFGGTGTNGQFF.

The CDR3 DNA follows: TGTGCCAGCAGCTTAGATCGGGGGGGACTAAACTATGGCTACACCTTC. The encoded protein is CASSLDRGGLNYGYTF. The V call is TRBV11-3, the J call TRBJ1-2; D perhaps matches TRBD1 (5 bases). V gave up 0 bases and J gave up 2 bases, with 13 bases separating them. The CDR3 loop spans 16 amino acids. In germline, CDR1 is SGHNT, CDR2 YENEEA. Supplemented by reference TRBV11-3 and TRBJ1-2, the full variable domain reads EAGVVQSPRYKIIEKKQPVAFWCNPISGHNTLYWYLQNLGQGPELLIRYENEEAVDDSQLPKDRFSAERLKGVDSTLKIQPAELGDSAVYLCASSLDRGGLNYGYTFGSGTRLTVV.

V and J are TRBV11-2 and TRBJ1-5, with 8 bases lining up with TRBD1. This CDR3 is 15 amino acids long. The trim removed 5 bases at V and 5 bases at J, leaving 8 bases unmatched. Germline V gene lookup returns CDR1 SGHAT and CDR2 FQNNGV. The CDR3 region has the DNA TGTGCCAGCAGCGCCGGACAGGGAGTGTATCAGCCCCAGCATTTT. This translates into CASSAGQGVYQPQHF. The full variable domain, its missing parts supplied by reference TRBV11-2 and TRBJ1-5, is EAGVAQSPRYKIIEKRQSVAFWCNPISGHATLYWYQQILGQGPKLLIQFQNNGVVDDSQLPKDRFSAERLKGVDSTLKIQPAKLEDSAVYLCASSAGQGVYQPQHFGDGTRLSIL.

V and J are TRBV11-3 and TRBJ2-2, with D possibly matching TRBD1 (6 bases). The CDR3 spans 15 residues. Germline loops: CDR1 SGHNT, CDR2 YENEEA. V shed 6 bases and J shed 6 bases, with 17 bases lying between them. The DNA for the CDR3 is TGTGCCAGCAGTCAGGGGCAGGGAAAACCCGGGGAGCTGTTTTTT. Translated: CASSQGQGKPGELFF.

This clone counts as medium-sized (0.01 to 0.1%). The gene calls are TRBV2 and TRBJ1-5; D uncertain. The CDR3 consists of 18 residues. Germline-derived CDR1 and CDR2 are SNHLY and FYNNEI. Trimming shortened V by 6 bases and J by 2 bases, and 23 bases separated the two germline ends. CDR3 loop: CASSQTASWEVGNQPQHF. In DNA, the CDR3 is TGTGCCAGCAGCCAAACGGCTAGTTGGGAGGTGGGCAATCAGCCCCAGCATTTT.

The chain carries TRBV7-2 and TRBJ2-3; D perhaps matches TRBD2 (7 bases). V was shortened by 6 bases and J by 6 bases, with 16 bases between the two germline ends. Germline CDR1 reads SGHTA; CDR2 reads FQGNSA. The CDR3 has 14 amino acids. CDR3 sequence: CASRKGGPWDTQYF. CDR3 coding DNA: TGTGCCAGCAGGAAGGGGGGGCCGTGGGATACGCAGTATTTT.

This clone was seen more than once but under ten times. The chain recombines TRBV4-1 with TRBJ1-1; D uncertain. CDR3 size: 16 residues. With 0 bases removed from V and 7 bases from J, the gap between germline ends came to 18 bases. Per the germline V gene, CDR1 is MGHRA and CDR2 is YSYEKL. CDR3 amino acids: CASSQEGIRGGSEAFF. CDR3 DNA sequence: TGCGCCAGCAGCCAAGAAGGAATAAGAGGAGGGAGTGAAGCTTTCTTT.

This clone was seen once. This rearrangement joins TRBV7-3 to TRBJ1-1, with D perhaps matching TRBD1 (5 bases). From germline, CDR1 is SGHTA and CDR2 FQGTGA. V was pared by 2 bases and J by 1 base, with 8 bases between. This CDR3 contains 14 residues. CDR3 loop: CASSLGGGNTEAFF. The DNA for the CDR3 is TGTGCCAGCAGCTTAGGCGGGGGGAACACTGAAGCTTTCTTT.

The chain combines TRBV7-8 with TRBJ1-2; TRBD1 is a possible D gene (6 bases). Germline values: CDR1 SGHVS, CDR2 FQNEAQ. The CDR3 length is 16 residues. Trimming pared 1 base from V and 0 bases from J, leaving 12 bases between. The CDR3 here is CASSLGRTDPNYGYTF. CDR3 DNA: TGTGCCAGCAGCTTAGGAAGGACAGACCCTAACTATGGCTACACCTTC.

This rearrangement joins TRBV6-5 to TRBJ1-1; D not resolved. The CDR3 spans 13 residues. V lost 5 bases and J 4 bases, leaving 11 bases between the germline ends. Germline V gene sequence: CDR1 MNHEY, CDR2 SVGAGI. CDR3 residues: CASSLSSGTEAFF. Written as DNA, the CDR3 is TGTGCCAGCAGTCTCAGCAGCGGCACTGAAGCTTTCTTT.